The 5 T cell receptor beta chains reported below all come from one sample, sequenced in a study of blood T cell repertoires in COVID-19. Assay used: immunoSEQ multiplex PCR; TCRdb lists only in-frame clones, some missing. Here the sample spans 250,000 to 350,000 clones, 70% to 90% being singletons. The sequenced material came from peripheral blood. These receptors all come from a woman younger than 45 with active or convalescent COVID-19.

The V gene is TRBV7-8, the J gene TRBJ2-7; TRBD1 aligns across 8 bases. This CDR3 has 16 residues. Germline values: CDR1 SGHVS, CDR2 FQNEAQ. V was clipped by 5 bases and J by 0 bases; unmatched bases: 9. The CDR3 protein is CASSPRTGLGSYEQYF. CDR3 bases: TGTGCCAGCAGCCCGCGGACAGGGTTAGGCTCCTACGAGCAGTACTTC.

The chain carries TRBV5-1 and TRBJ1-2, with TRBD1 matching 7 bases. V trimming: 3 bases; J trimming: 4 bases; junction bases outside the gene matches: 6. The germline V gene has CDR1 SGHRS and CDR2 YFSETQ. This CDR3 has 14 residues. The CDR3 protein is CASSSGGTGYGYTF. The CDR3 coding sequence is TGCGCCAGCAGCTCAGGGGGGACTGGCTATGGCTACACCTTC. The variable domain in full, completed from reference TRBV5-1 and TRBJ1-2, reads KAGVTQTPRYLIKTRGQQVTLSCSPISGHRSVSWYQQTPGQGLQFLFEYFSETQRNKGNFPGRFSGRQFSNSRSEMNVSTLELGDSALYLCASSSGGTGYGYTFGSGTRLTVV.

This chain connects TRBV6-5 to TRBJ2-5; 11 bases align to TRBD1. J lost 5 bases, V lost 5 bases, and 7 bases had no gene match. Germline V lookup: CDR1 MNHEY, CDR2 SVGAGI. The CDR3 consists of 15 residues. CDR3 protein: CASSTDRGRKETQYF. As DNA, the CDR3 is TGTGCCAGCAGTACGGACAGGGGGCGTAAGGAGACCCAGTACTTC.

This sequence joins TRBV9 and TRBJ1-5, with 8 bases lining up with TRBD1. Germline V lookup: CDR1 SGDLS, CDR2 YYNGEE. CDR3 length: 15 residues. V lost 4 bases, J lost 6 bases, and 9 bases stayed unmatched. The CDR3 DNA reads TGTGCCAGCAGCACTGGACAGGGTCCAAGTCAGCCCCAGCATTTT. Its translation is CASSTGQGPSQPQHF.

The chain has TRBV10-2 and TRBJ1-5; 8 positions agree with TRBD1. Germline CDR1 and CDR2: WSHSY and SAAADI. CDR3 length: 14 amino acids. After removal of 8 bases from V and 3 bases from J, the junction contained 6 bases not matched to a gene. The chain's CDR3 is CASARTGNNQPQHF. CDR3 in DNA: TGCGCCAGCGCGAGGACAGGGAACAATCAGCCCCAGCATTTT.